The next 22 T cell receptor beta chains were all read from a single sample in a study of metastatic and nonmetastatic thyroid tumors. Not a single patient had been given any form of treatment at any point before undergoing thyroid surgery. TCRdb re-called clones from the PCR reads using MiXCR. Of about 40,000 clones in the sample, around a sixth are singletons; the top ten hold 9.9%. The source material was tumor tissue. Receptors were obtained from a female donor with papillary thyroid cancer or a benign thyroid nodule (not recorded which). Some clones in this sample may be carry-over from other donors' samples.

At least ten counts were recorded for this clone. The V call is TRBV20-1, the J call TRBJ1-1; D remains ambiguous. Between the trimmed V and J ends, which lost 3 bases and 1 base, there was a span of 6 bases. CDR3 size: 12 residues. The V gene's germline CDR1 is DFQATT and CDR2 SNEGSKA (reference sequence). Here the CDR3 DNA reads TGCAGTGCTAGCGTAGGGAACACTGAAGCTTTCTTT. Protein product: CSASVGNTEAFF.

This clone was observed many times. CDR3 region: CASSSWTAGGETQYF. The CDR3 DNA is TGTGCCAGCAGCTCGTGGACGGCCGGGGGCGAGACCCAGTACTTC. This chain joins TRBV5-6 and TRBJ2-5; perhaps D is TRBD1 or TRBD2 (6 bases each). The CDR3 consists of 15 residues. Trimming shortened V by 3 bases and J by 5 bases, and 17 bases separated the two germline ends. In germline, CDR1 is SGHDT, CDR2 YYEEEE.

This clone was seen repeatedly, ten times or more. The rearrangement joins TRBV28 to TRBJ2-7; 8 bases map to TRBD1. Germline CDR1 is MDHEN and CDR2 is SYDVKM. J was trimmed by 5 bases and V by 2 bases; bases with no gene match: 8. The CDR3 runs 15 residues. CDR3 region: CASSLQGATVDEQYF. CDR3 bases: TGTGCCAGCAGTTTACAGGGGGCCACCGTGGACGAGCAGTACTTC.

The table lists this clone with a count of one. V and J are TRBV11-3 and TRBJ1-2, with D possibly TRBD1 on 6 matching bases. The CDR3 has 14 residues. Trimming cost V 5 bases and J 6 bases, with 16 bases left between them. Germline-derived CDR1 and CDR2 are SGHNT and YENEEA. CDR3 region: CASSPDRRPDGYTF. CDR3 coding DNA: TGTGCCAGCAGCCCAGACAGGAGGCCGGATGGCTACACCTTC. Full variable domain (rest looked up from reference TRBV11-3 and TRBJ1-2): EAGVVQSPRYKIIEKKQPVAFWCNPISGHNTLYWYLQNLGQGPELLIRYENEEAVDDSQLPKDRFSAERLKGVDSTLKIQPAELGDSAVYLCASSPDRRPDGYTFGSGTRLTVV.

The chain has TRBV7-2 and TRBJ2-7, with TRBD2 matching over 10 bases. Germline-derived CDR1 and CDR2 are SGHTA and FQGNSA. V lost 2 bases, J lost 13 bases, and 8 bases stayed unmatched. The CDR3 loop spans 13 amino acids. The CDR3 DNA sequence: TGTGCCAGCAGCTTAATGTCTAGCGGGAGTAAATACTTC. It is translated as CASSLMSSGSKYF. Full variable domain (missing parts from reference TRBV7-2 and TRBJ2-7): GAGVSQSPSNKVTEKGKDVELRCDPISGHTALYWYRQSLGQGLEFLIYFQGNSAPDKSGLPSDRFSAERTGGSVSTLTIQRTQQEDSAVYLCASSLMSSGSKYFGPGTRLTVT.

V usage is TRBV6-1 and J usage is TRBJ2-7; 9 bases align to TRBD1. Germline-derived CDR1 and CDR2 are MNHNS and SASEGT. Unmatched junction bases numbered 6, after V lost 7 bases and J lost 5 bases. This CDR3 is 13 amino acids long. The CDR3 sequence is CASTGQGRHEQYF. DNA for the CDR3: TGTGCCAGCACCGGACAGGGGAGACACGAGCAGTACTTC.

This clone was seen at least ten times. The CDR3 spells CASSQRNWTGNTEAFF. The CDR3 coding sequence is TGTGCCAGCAGCCAAAGGAATTGGACAGGGAACACTGAAGCTTTCTTT. This chain links TRBV9 with TRBJ1-1; 7 nucleotides line up with TRBD1. With 4 bases clipped from V and 1 base from J, the junction kept 10 bases outside the gene matches. From germline, CDR1 is SGDLS and CDR2 YYNGEE. This CDR3 has 16 amino acids.

This clone was seen at least ten times. This same CDR3 is encoded by further DNA sequences in the sample. The V call is TRBV7-6, the J call TRBJ2-1; no firm D call. The CDR3 is 14 amino acids. CDR1 is SGHVS and CDR2 is FNYEAQ in the germline V gene. Deletions cut 4 bases from V and 9 bases from J, with 16 bases between. Here the CDR3 DNA reads TGTGCCAGCAGCTCTGGTCTCTCGGCCAGTGAGCAGTTCTTC. It specifies CASSSGLSASEQFF.

To note about this clone: A much larger clone lies one base from this, so it may be a read error. The V and J genes are TRBV7-9 and TRBJ1-5; 7 nucleotides agree with TRBD1. Germline CDR1 is SEHNR and CDR2 is FQNEAQ (reference sequence). The V segment lost 5 bases and the J segment 6 bases; nucleotides outside the gene matches: 7. The CDR3 totals 14 residues. The CDR3 sequence: CASSVGQDSQPQHF. DNA for the CDR3: TGTGCCAGCAGCGTAGGACAGGATAGTCAGCCCCAGCATTTT.

At least ten counts were recorded for this clone. This same CDR3 is encoded by further DNA sequences in the sample. V gene TRBV10-1 combines with J gene TRBJ2-3, with D perhaps TRBD2 (5 bases). This CDR3 comprises 16 residues. Trimming removed 2 bases at V and 0 bases at J, with 12 bases between. Germline assignment: CDR1 WNHNN and CDR2 SYGVQD (reference sequence). The CDR3: CASSEGVAPSTDTQYF. The DNA for the CDR3 is TGCGCCAGCAGTGAGGGGGTAGCGCCCAGCACAGATACGCAGTATTTT.

The table lists this clone with many counts. The chain employs TRBV6-2 or TRBV6-3 and TRBJ2-2; 7 positions match TRBD2. The germline CDR1 and CDR2 sequences are MNHEY and SVGEGT. This CDR3 has 17 amino acids. Trimming cost V 6 bases and J 4 bases; bases outside gene matches: 14. The DNA for the CDR3 is TGTGCCAGCAGCCCCAGGCGGGGGTTAGAGGGCACCGGGGAGCTGTTTTTT. Its translation: CASSPRRGLEGTGELFF.

This clone occurred many times. This chain connects TRBV10-1 to TRBJ1-6, with TRBD1 matching over 8 bases. Unmatched junction bases numbered 11, after V lost 6 bases and J lost 1 base. This CDR3 is built from 18 residues. The V gene's germline CDR1 is WNHNN and CDR2 SYGVQD (reference sequence). CDR3 in amino acids: CASSLGQDLTSYNSPLHF. The DNA of the CDR3 is TGCGCCAGCAGCCTGGGACAGGACCTAACATCCTATAATTCACCCCTCCACTTT.

V and J are TRBV3-1 and TRBJ2-7; unclear D gene. The CDR3 contains 13 residues. The V end was cut by 6 bases, the J end by 0 bases, with 9 bases between. The germline CDR1 and CDR2 sequences are LGHDT and YNNKEL (reference sequence). The CDR3 bases are TGTGCCAGCAGAAAGGCTCCCTCCTACGAGCAGTACTTC. It encodes CASRKAPSYEQYF.

Ten or more counts support this clone. The gene calls are TRBV29-1 and TRBJ2-5, with D maybe TRBD2 (5 bases). The CDR3 spans 12 residues. The V gene lost 7 bases and the J gene lost 2 bases, with 11 bases spanning the gap. CDR1 is SQVTM and CDR2 is ANQGSEA in the germline V gene. The CDR3 spells CSGQRPQETQYF. In nucleotides, the CDR3 is TGCAGCGGGCAGCGGCCTCAAGAGACCCAGTACTTC.

This clone appeared many times. The rearrangement uses TRBV2 and TRBJ2-3; 8 bases line up with TRBD2. The V gene's germline CDR1 is SNHLY and CDR2 FYNNEI. CDR3 length equals 14 residues. Trimming at V came to 7 bases and at J to 3 bases, leaving 6 bases not matched to a gene. The DNA of the CDR3 is TGTGCCAGCAACTTAGCGGGAAATACAGATACGCAGTATTTT. Its translation is CASNLAGNTDTQYF.

This clone was found many times. The chain couples TRBV6-1 to TRBJ1-1, with TRBD1 identical over 9 bases. Germline-derived CDR1 and CDR2 are MNHNS and SASEGT. Trimming cost V 8 bases and J 5 bases; bases outside gene matches: 9. This CDR3 contains 14 residues. CDR3 protein: CASLPWTGATEAFF. In nucleotides, the CDR3 is TGTGCCAGCCTGCCTTGGACAGGGGCTACTGAAGCTTTCTTT.

The chain joins TRBV19 to TRBJ1-2, with D uncertain. CDR1 is LNHDA and CDR2 is SQIVND in the germline V gene (reference sequence). The CDR3 loop spans 12 amino acids. Trimming pared 6 bases from V and 2 bases from J, leaving 7 bases between. The CDR3 spells CASRLRNYGYTF. The CDR3 bases are TGTGCCAGTAGGTTACGGAACTATGGCTACACCTTC.

The CDR3 DNA follows: TGCAGTGCACAGGGACAAGACTACGAGCAGTACTTC. Translation: CSAQGQDYEQYF. The V gene is TRBV20-1, the J gene TRBJ2-7, with TRBD1 as a possible D gene (6 bases). V shed 6 bases and J shed 3 bases, with 12 bases lying between them. CDR3 length equals 12 residues. Germline loops: CDR1 DFQATT, CDR2 SNEGSKA (reference sequence).

Concerning this clone itself: An end of the junction differs from the germline gene, which may be a read error. The V call is TRBV20-1, the J call TRBJ2-1, with a weak D call TRBD2 (5 bases). The CDR3 loop spans 13 amino acids. In germline, CDR1 is DFQATT, CDR2 SNEGSKA (reference sequence). DNA for the CDR3: TGCAGTACTAGAACTACGACGTACAATGAGCAGCTCTTC. This codes for CSTRTTTYNEQLF.

Ten or more counts support this clone. The rearrangement links TRBV14 to TRBJ1-1; D possibly corresponds to TRBD1 (6 bases). Germline lookup yields CDR1 SGHDN and CDR2 FVKESK. Trimming removed 4 bases from V and 9 bases from J, with 24 bases in between. The CDR3 totals 16 residues. DNA of the CDR3: TGTGCCAGCAGCCCCAGGGGTACCAGGAACGTACCTAAAGCTTTCTTT. This codes for CASSPRGTRNVPKAFF. The full variable domain, with the rest looked up from reference TRBV14 and TRBJ1-1, is EAGVTQFPSHSVIEKGQTVTLRCDPISGHDNLYWYRRVMGKEIKFLLHFVKESKQDESGMPNNRFLAERTGGTYSTLKVQPAELEDSGVYFCASSPRGTRNVPKAFFGQGTRLTVV.

The V and J genes are TRBV20-1 and TRBJ2-1, with 9 bases aligning to TRBD2. The CDR3 consists of 14 residues. Losses at the gene ends were 3 bases for V and 6 bases for J; bases not matched to a gene: 6. Germline-derived CDR1 and CDR2 are DFQATT and SNEGSKA (reference sequence). The CDR3 sequence: CSARALAGSNEQFF. The CDR3 DNA is TGCAGTGCTAGGGCCCTAGCGGGATCCAATGAGCAGTTCTTC.

The V gene is TRBV20-1, the J gene TRBJ2-3; D may be TRBD1 (6 bases). Trimming shortened V by 7 bases and J by 5 bases, and 10 bases separated the two germline ends. The germline CDR1 and CDR2 sequences are DFQATT and SNEGSKA (reference sequence). The CDR3 totals 11 residues. The CDR3 protein is CSGGQEDTQYF. The CDR3 bases are TGCAGTGGGGGGCAAGAAGATACGCAGTATTTT.